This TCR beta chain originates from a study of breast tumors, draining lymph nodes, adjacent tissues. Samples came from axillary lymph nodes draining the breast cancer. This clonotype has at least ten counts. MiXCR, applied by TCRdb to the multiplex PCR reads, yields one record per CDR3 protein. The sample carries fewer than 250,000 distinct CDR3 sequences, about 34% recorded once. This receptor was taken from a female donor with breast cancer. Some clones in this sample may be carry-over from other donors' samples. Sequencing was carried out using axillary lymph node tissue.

The CDR3 protein is CASSGGLAGGLSYEQYF. CDR3 coding DNA: TGTGCCAGCAGCGGGGGACTAGCGGGAGGCCTTTCCTACGAGCAGTACTTC. The chain uses TRBV7-9 and TRBJ2-7; 15 bases are a match to TRBD2. This CDR3 comprises 17 residues. Germline assignment: CDR1 SEHNR and CDR2 FQNEAQ (reference sequence). Losses at the gene ends were 5 bases for V and 1 base for J; bases not matched to a gene: 6.